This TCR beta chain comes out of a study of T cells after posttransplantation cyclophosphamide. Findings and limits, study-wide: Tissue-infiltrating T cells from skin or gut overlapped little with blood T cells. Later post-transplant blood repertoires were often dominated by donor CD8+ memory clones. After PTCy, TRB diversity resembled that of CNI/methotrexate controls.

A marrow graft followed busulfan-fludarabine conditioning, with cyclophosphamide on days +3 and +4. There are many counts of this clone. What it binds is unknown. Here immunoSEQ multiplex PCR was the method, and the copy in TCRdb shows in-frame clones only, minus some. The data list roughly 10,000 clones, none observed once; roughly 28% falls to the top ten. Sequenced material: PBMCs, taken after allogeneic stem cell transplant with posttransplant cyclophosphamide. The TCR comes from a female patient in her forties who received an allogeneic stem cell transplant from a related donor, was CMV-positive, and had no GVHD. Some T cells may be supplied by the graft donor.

CDR3 DNA: TGTGCCAGCAGCCCACCGGGGGTGGAGACCCAGTACTTC. This sequence encodes CASSPPGVETQYF. The V call is TRBV11-2, the J call TRBJ2-5, with D maybe TRBD2 (6 bases). The germline CDR1 and CDR2 sequences are SGHAT and FQNNGV. Trimming pared 5 bases from V and 5 bases from J, leaving 12 bases between. The CDR3 spans 13 residues.